The 23 T cell receptor beta chains below all came from one sample that was sequenced in a study of control samples from healthy donors and cancer patients. Only in-frame clones appear in the TCRdb table, and some are missing; sequencing was by immunoSEQ multiplex PCR. This listing includes 150,000 to 200,000 clones. Material: blood. Receptors originate from a woman in her 30s in good health.

The J gene is TRBJ2-1, the V gene TRBV12-3 or TRBV12-4; D is perhaps TRBD2 (6 bases). V lost 6 bases and J 4 bases, leaving 10 bases between the germline ends. The CDR3 runs 13 residues. The CDR3 DNA reads TGTGCCAGCAGGACACGGGGGTACAATGAGCAGTTCTTC. Its translation is CASRTRGYNEQFF.

V is TRBV6-5 and J is TRBJ1-6; no definite D call. V was shortened by 6 bases and J by 0 bases, with 9 bases between the two germline ends. The CDR3 spans 15 residues. CDR1 MNHEY and CDR2 SVGAGI come from the germline V gene. CDR3 nucleotides: TGTGCCAGCAGGTCAACGAGCTCCTATAATTCACCCCTCCACTTT. Amino acid sequence: CASRSTSSYNSPLHF.

V and J are TRBV20-1 and TRBJ2-7; the D is unclear. The germline V and J ends were trimmed by 6 bases and 2 bases, with 5 bases remaining between them. Germline V CDR1 and CDR2: DFQATT, SNEGSKA (reference sequence). The CDR3 sequence is 10 residues long. CDR3 sequence (DNA): TGCAGTGCCCAAACCTACGAGCAGTACTTC. Its translation: CSAQTYEQYF.

The chain joins TRBV28 to TRBJ1-3; D possibly corresponds to TRBD1 (5 bases). Deletions cut 4 bases from V and 2 bases from J, with 9 bases between. The CDR3 contains 14 residues. Germline values: CDR1 MDHEN, CDR2 SYDVKM. This CDR3 is CASSWARAGNTIYF. Here the CDR3 DNA reads TGTGCCAGCAGTTGGGCCAGGGCTGGAAACACCATATATTTT.

The genes are TRBV7-2 and TRBJ1-1, with D perhaps matching TRBD1 (5 bases). The CDR3 extends over 15 amino acids. Trimming shortened V by 5 bases and J by 1 base, and 14 bases separated the two germline ends. In germline, CDR1 is SGHTA, CDR2 FQGNSA. The CDR3: CASSPNRGGNTEAFF. CDR3 DNA sequence: TGTGCCAGCAGCCCCAATAGGGGTGGGAACACTGAAGCTTTCTTT.

V usage is TRBV4-1 and J usage is TRBJ1-1; TRBD1 is a possible D gene (5 bases). This CDR3 region has 15 residues. Trimming took off 0 bases at V and 8 bases at J, with 16 bases between the two ends. Germline V gives CDR1 MGHRA, CDR2 YSYEKL. The CDR3 is CASSQEYEGVREAFF. The CDR3 bases are TGCGCCAGCAGCCAAGAATATGAAGGGGTGCGGGAAGCTTTCTTT.

The gene calls are TRBV4-1 and TRBJ2-5; 12 bases align to TRBD1. The CDR3 consists of 16 residues. Per the germline V gene, CDR1 is MGHRA and CDR2 is YSYEKL. V gave up 5 bases and J gave up 5 bases; unmatched junction bases: 9. CDR3 coding DNA: TGCGCCAGCAGCTATGGGGACAGGGGGCAGCCGGAGACCCAGTACTTC. It codes for CASSYGDRGQPETQYF.

This chain links TRBV11-2 with TRBJ2-1; the match to TRBD1 covers 7 bases. V shed 5 bases and J 10 bases; nucleotides not matched to a gene: 11. CDR1 is SGHAT, CDR2 FQNNGV, per germline. The CDR3 runs to 14 residues. The CDR3 DNA reads TGTGCCAGCAGCGGTCAGTACAGGGGTCGAGAGCAGTTCTTC. Protein: CASSGQYRGREQFF.

Here the CDR3 reads CASSESTGINSPLHF. CDR3 nucleotides: TGTGCCAGCAGCGAGTCGACAGGGATTAATTCACCCCTCCACTTT. The V gene is TRBV7-8, the J gene TRBJ1-6; 7 nucleotides agree with TRBD1. The CDR3 totals 15 residues. Germline V gives CDR1 SGHVS, CDR2 FQNEAQ. V lost 5 bases to trimming and J lost 6 bases; unmatched junction nucleotides: 7.

V is TRBV6-4 and J is TRBJ2-1; D not certain. With 3 bases removed from V and 4 bases from J, the gap between germline ends came to 7 bases. CDR3 length equals 13 residues. Per germline, CDR1 MRHNA and CDR2 SNTAGT. This CDR3 reads CASSEGLYNEQFF. The CDR3 nucleotides read TGTGCCAGCAGTGAAGGATTATACAATGAGCAGTTCTTC.

V and J are TRBV7-2 and TRBJ2-5; no firm D call. Deletions cut 2 bases from V and 5 bases from J, with 6 bases between. The CDR3 extends over 12 amino acids. Germline CDR1 is SGHTA and CDR2 is FQGNSA. The CDR3 DNA sequence: TGTGCCAGCAGCTTATTCGTTGAGACCCAGTACTTC. Translation: CASSLFVETQYF.

The chain joins TRBV6-5 to TRBJ2-7; TRBD1 might be the D (6 bases). The V gene's germline CDR1 is MNHEY and CDR2 SVGAGI. The CDR3 has 14 amino acids. Trimming stripped 6 bases from V and 2 bases from J, with 14 bases between. The CDR3 loop reads CASSYYGQTYEQYF. The CDR3 nucleotides read TGTGCCAGCAGCTATTACGGACAGACCTACGAGCAGTACTTC.

The chain combines TRBV5-1 with TRBJ1-5, with a weak D call TRBD1 (5 bases). This CDR3 has 15 residues. CDR1 is SGHRS, CDR2 YFSETQ, per germline. V was clipped by 1 base and J by 4 bases, with 12 bases between them. The DNA for the CDR3 is TGCGCCAGCAGCTTGACAGGACGTACGAATCAGCCCCAGCATTTT. It translates to CASSLTGRTNQPQHF.

The chain joins TRBV3-1 (or the pseudogene TRBV3-2) to TRBJ1-1; D is uncertain. The CDR3 runs to 12 residues. Germline V gene data show CDR1 as LGHDT and CDR2 as YNNKEL (reference sequence). Trimming took 4 bases from V and 10 from J, leaving 13 bases between them. Here the CDR3 reads CASSRNPLPAFF. For the CDR3, the DNA is TGTGCCAGCAGCCGGAACCCCTTGCCAGCTTTCTTT.

The chain employs TRBV6-5 and TRBJ2-3; a weak D match, TRBD1 (6 bases). V lost 0 bases to trimming and J lost 4 bases, with 14 bases between them. The CDR3 has 16 amino acids. CDR1 is MNHEY, CDR2 SVGAGI, per germline. The CDR3 sequence is CASSYSGQGWADTQYF. In DNA, the CDR3 is TGTGCCAGCAGTTACTCGGGGCAGGGGTGGGCAGATACGCAGTATTTT.

With regard to this clone: The same CDR3 also results from other DNA sequences found in this sample. CDR3 amino acids: CASRLGNTEAFF. The CDR3, as DNA: TGTGCCAGTAGGTTAGGCAACACTGAAGCTTTCTTT. This chain uses TRBV19 with TRBJ1-1; D ambiguous. The CDR3 consists of 12 residues. Germline loops: CDR1 LNHDA, CDR2 SQIVND (reference sequence). The V and J ends lost 6 bases and 2 bases respectively, with 7 bases between them.

For the CDR3, the DNA is TGCGCCAGCAGCCAAGCGTCCGGGACAGGATATAATTCACCCCTCCACTTT. This encodes CASSQASGTGYNSPLHF. The J gene is TRBJ1-6, the V gene TRBV4-3, with 8 positions matching TRBD1. The CDR3 has 17 residues. Germline V lookup: CDR1 LGHNA, CDR2 YSLEER. The junction had 6 bases not matched to a gene; V was cut back by 1 base and J by 4 bases.

The chain links TRBV2 to TRBJ1-5, with TRBD1 as a possible D gene (6 bases). This CDR3 is built from 13 residues. Germline CDR1 SNHLY, CDR2 FYNNEI. V lost 11 bases and J lost 3, with 14 bases in between. The CDR3 here is CAGRQEYNQPQHF. CDR3 DNA sequence: TGTGCCGGACGACAGGAGTACAATCAGCCCCAGCATTTT.

This chain links TRBV18 with TRBJ1-4; 9 bases are a match to TRBD1. Per the germline V gene, CDR1 is KGHSH and CDR2 is LQKENI. CDR3 length equals 16 residues. V was clipped by 5 bases and J by 5 bases; unmatched bases: 9. CDR3 in amino acids: CASSALSGTGNEKLFF. The CDR3 DNA sequence: TGTGCCAGCTCAGCGTTAAGCGGGACAGGGAATGAAAAACTGTTTTTT.

Here the CDR3 reads CASSEGRGRTDTQYF. DNA of the CDR3: TGTGCCAGCAGTGAAGGGCGGGGACGCACAGATACGCAGTATTTT. This chain uses TRBV2 with TRBJ2-3, with TRBD2 as a possible D gene (6 bases). This CDR3 is 15 amino acids long. The V end was cut by 1 base, the J end by 1 base, with 9 bases between. Looked up from germline, CDR1 is SNHLY and CDR2 is FYNNEI.

The gene calls are TRBV19 and TRBJ2-2; 9 bases match TRBD1. Germline CDR1 is LNHDA and CDR2 is SQIVND (reference sequence). Trimming cost V 5 bases and J 0 bases; bases outside gene matches: 4. This CDR3 region has 16 residues. CDR3 sequence: CASSGGQGSNTGELFF. The CDR3 nucleotides read TGTGCCAGTAGTGGAGGACAGGGGTCGAACACCGGGGAGCTGTTTTTT.

Remarks on this clone: Other DNA sequences within the sample encode an identical CDR3. The gene calls are TRBV3-1 (or the pseudogene TRBV3-2) and TRBJ2-3; D remains unclear. V was pared by 1 base and J by 1 base, with 3 bases between. In germline, CDR1 is LGHDT, CDR2 YNNKEL (reference sequence). CDR3 size: 13 residues. CDR3 nucleotides: TGTGCCAGCAGCCAAGGAGGCACAGATACGCAGTATTTT. Translation gives CASSQGGTDTQYF.

V gene TRBV28 combines with J gene TRBJ2-7; the D gene is possibly TRBD1 (5 bases). Germline CDR1 is MDHEN and CDR2 is SYDVKM. The CDR3 is 16 residues long. Trimming cost V 6 bases and J 3 bases, with 21 bases left between them. The CDR3 DNA reads TGTGCCAGCAGAGGACAATGGAACTTACCGCTCTACGAGCAGTACTTC. Encoded protein: CASRGQWNLPLYEQYF.